A single T cell receptor beta chain is shown here with its context. V lost 1 base to trimming and J lost 10 bases; unmatched junction nucleotides: 20. Germline-derived CDR1 and CDR2 are LGHDT and YNNKEL (reference sequence). The CDR3 is 20 amino acids. The data stem from a study of blood T cell repertoires in COVID-19. Study context: Sites across the United States, Italy and Spain contributed samples from acute and convalescent COVID-19.

Under the authors' procedure: Reference gene primer amplification yielded estimated nucleated cell counts. Using immunoSEQ multiplex PCR, the repertoire was profiled, and TCRdb retains in-frame clones only, with some absent. For V, J and clone size, that table is used; D and trimming come from the DNA. The table records nearly 95,000 clones, roughly 79% of them present only once. Sequenced sample: peripheral blood. The V and J genes are TRBV3-1 (or the pseudogene TRBV3-2) and TRBJ2-1, with 12 nucleotides matching TRBD2. This TCR derives from a human donor in a cohort sampled during active COVID-19. CDR3 in amino acids: CASSQGPSGGLAGGPREQFF. CDR3 DNA: TGTGCCAGCAGCCAAGGCCCCAGTGGGGGGCTAGCGGGAGGGCCGCGAGAGCAGTTCTTC.